This TCR beta chain was identified during a study of blood T cell repertoires in COVID-19. Study information: Both acute and convalescent COVID-19 samples were obtained from the United States, Italy and Spain. The cDNA or gDNA used as material had been derived from T cells, B-cell-depleted T cells, or PBMCs.

V lost 5 bases and J lost 6, with 12 bases in between. The CDR3 totals 13 residues. The germline gives CDR1 SGHDT, CDR2 YYEEEE. Per the original data handling: Amplified reference gene primers provided the basis for estimating nucleated cell counts. Assay used: immunoSEQ multiplex PCR; TCRdb lists only in-frame clones, some missing. The V and J calls and the clone size are those of that table, but D and trimming were determined from the DNA. This table holds around 23,000 clones, around nine tenths found once. The chain uses TRBV5-6 and TRBJ1-5; maybe TRBD1 (6 bases). Specimen: peripheral blood. This receptor was taken from a man aged 50-59 years with active COVID-19. The CDR3 region has the DNA TGTGCCAGCAGTTCCGCAGGGGTTCAGCCCCAGCATTTT. Translating it yields CASSSAGVQPQHF. Looking up the rest from reference TRBV5-6 and TRBJ1-5 gives the full variable domain: DAGVTQSPTHLIKTRGQQVTLRCSPKSGHDTVSWYQQALGQGPQFIFQYYEEEERQRGNFPDRFSGHQFPNYSSELNVNALLLGDSALYLCASSSAGVQPQHFGDGTRLSIL.